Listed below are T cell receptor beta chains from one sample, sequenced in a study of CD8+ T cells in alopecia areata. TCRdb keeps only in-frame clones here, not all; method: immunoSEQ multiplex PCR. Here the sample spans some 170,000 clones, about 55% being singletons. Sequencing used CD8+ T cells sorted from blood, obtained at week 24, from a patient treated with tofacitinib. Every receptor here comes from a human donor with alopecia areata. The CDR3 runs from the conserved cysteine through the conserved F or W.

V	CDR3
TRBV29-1	CSVERDYEQFF
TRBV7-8	CASSLLGRDGEQYF
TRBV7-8	CASSPDRVNTEAFF
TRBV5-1	CASSADKLSYEQYF
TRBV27	CASSFRVGETQYF
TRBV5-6	CASSLVWESGTEAFF
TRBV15	CATSRPDSNYGYTF
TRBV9	CASSVDGTETGVREQYF
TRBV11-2	CASSFGSDNEQFF
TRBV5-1	CASRTGEGKNIQYF
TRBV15	CATSEDRGPYGYTF
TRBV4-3	CASSQETSGVSGELFF
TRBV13	CASSLGTLVDEQYF
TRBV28	CASSRGGRYEQYF
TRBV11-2	CASSFTGELFF
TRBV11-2	CASSLENSGPSDTQYF
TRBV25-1	CASGGDSYEQYF
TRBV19	CASSTWRGTSNQPQHF
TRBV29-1	CSVVGGENYGYTF
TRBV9	CASSLGIQGDEQYF
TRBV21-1	CASLGVRDRGDISPLHF
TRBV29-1	CSVVAGSYEQYF
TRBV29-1	CGVGPEREQFF
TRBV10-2	CASSESSENEQFF
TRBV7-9	CASDEAFF
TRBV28	CASSPQGDSNQPQHF
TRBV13	CASTQTGWEEEKLFF
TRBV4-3	CASSQEYGGGTDTQYF
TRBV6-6	CASSLQGIHGNTIYF
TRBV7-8	CASSFREMAFF
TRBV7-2	CASSILTEAKNIQYF
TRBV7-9	CASSPAGDPYGYTF
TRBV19	CASSPTTGELFF
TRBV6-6	CASSPTRGGQFF
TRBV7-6	CASSPTGGEQFF
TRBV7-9	CASSLADRVDEKLFF
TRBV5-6	CASSSEYRGTEAFF
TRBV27	CASSLRTTYEQYF
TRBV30	CAWLRTDNTEAFF
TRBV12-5	CASGLWDRVTDTQYF